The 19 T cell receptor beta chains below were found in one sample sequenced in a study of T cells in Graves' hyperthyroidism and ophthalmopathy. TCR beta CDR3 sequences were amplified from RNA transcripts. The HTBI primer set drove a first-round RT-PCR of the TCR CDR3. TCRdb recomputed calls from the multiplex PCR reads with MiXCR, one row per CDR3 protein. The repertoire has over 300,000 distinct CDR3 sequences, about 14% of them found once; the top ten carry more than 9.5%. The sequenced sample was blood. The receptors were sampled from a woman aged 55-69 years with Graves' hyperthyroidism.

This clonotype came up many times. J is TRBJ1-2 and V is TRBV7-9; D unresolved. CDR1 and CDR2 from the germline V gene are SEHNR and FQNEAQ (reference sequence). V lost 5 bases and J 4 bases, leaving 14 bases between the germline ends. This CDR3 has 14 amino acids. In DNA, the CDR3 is TGTGCCAGCAGCCCCTCCGGCGGGAGCTATGGCTACACCTTC. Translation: CASSPSGGSYGYTF.

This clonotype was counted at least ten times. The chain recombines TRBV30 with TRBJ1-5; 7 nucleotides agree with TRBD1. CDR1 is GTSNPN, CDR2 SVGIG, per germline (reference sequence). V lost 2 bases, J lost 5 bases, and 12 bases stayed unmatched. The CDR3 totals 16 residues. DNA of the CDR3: TGTGCCTGGAGTCCCCAGGGTCACAGGGGTTATCAGCCCCAGCATTTT. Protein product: CAWSPQGHRGYQPQHF.

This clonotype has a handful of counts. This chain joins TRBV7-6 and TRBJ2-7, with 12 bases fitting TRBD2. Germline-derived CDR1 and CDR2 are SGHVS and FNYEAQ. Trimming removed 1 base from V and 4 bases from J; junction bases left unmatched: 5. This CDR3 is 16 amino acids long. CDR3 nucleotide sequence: TGTGCCAGCAGCTTAGAACTAGCGGGAGGAGAGTACGAGCAGTACTTC. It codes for CASSLELAGGEYEQYF.

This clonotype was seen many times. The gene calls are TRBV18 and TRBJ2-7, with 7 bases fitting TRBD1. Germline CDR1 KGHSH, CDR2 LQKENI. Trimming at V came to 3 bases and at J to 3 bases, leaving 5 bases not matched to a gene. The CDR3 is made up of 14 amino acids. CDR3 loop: CASSPGTESYEQYF. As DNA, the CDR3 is TGTGCCAGCTCACCCGGGACAGAAAGCTACGAGCAGTACTTC.

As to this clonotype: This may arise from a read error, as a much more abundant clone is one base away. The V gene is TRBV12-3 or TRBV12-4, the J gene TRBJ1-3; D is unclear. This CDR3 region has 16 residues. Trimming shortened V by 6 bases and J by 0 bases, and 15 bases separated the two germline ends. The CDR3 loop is CASRIWGGYSGNTIYF. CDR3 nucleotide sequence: TGTGCCAGCAGAATTTGGGGAGGCTACTCTGGAAACACCATATATTTT.

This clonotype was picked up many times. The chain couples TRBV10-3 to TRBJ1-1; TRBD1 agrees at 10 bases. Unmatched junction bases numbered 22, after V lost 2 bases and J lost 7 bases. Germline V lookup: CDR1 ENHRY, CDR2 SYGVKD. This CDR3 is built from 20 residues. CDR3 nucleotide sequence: TGTGCCATCAGTGAGACGATACCCTCCCAGCGGGACAGGGGAAATGTTGAAGCTTTCTTT. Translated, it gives CAISETIPSQRDRGNVEAFF.

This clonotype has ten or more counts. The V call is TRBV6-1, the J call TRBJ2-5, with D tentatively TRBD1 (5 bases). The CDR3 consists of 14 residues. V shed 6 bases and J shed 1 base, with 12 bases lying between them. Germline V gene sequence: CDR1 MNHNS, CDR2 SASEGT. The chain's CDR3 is CASRGDRGQETQYF. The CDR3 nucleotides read TGTGCCAGCAGAGGCGATAGGGGCCAAGAGACCCAGTACTTC.

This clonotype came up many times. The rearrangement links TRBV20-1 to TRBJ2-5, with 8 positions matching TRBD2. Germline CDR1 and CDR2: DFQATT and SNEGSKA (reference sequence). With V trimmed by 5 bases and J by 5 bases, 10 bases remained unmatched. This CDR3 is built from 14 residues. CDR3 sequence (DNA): TGCAGTGCTGGTCCCGGGACTAGGTCTGAGACCCAGTACTTC. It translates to CSAGPGTRSETQYF.

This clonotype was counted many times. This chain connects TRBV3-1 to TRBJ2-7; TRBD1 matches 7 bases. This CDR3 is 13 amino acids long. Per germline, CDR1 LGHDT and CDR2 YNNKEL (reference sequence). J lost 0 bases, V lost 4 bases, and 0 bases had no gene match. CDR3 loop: CASSRDSSYEQYF. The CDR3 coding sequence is TGTGCCAGCAGCCGGGACAGCTCCTACGAGCAGTACTTC.

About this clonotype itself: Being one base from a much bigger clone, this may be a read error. The CDR3 region is CASSQDLGAGTGELFF. Written as DNA, the CDR3 is TGTGCCAGCAGCCAAGATCTCGGAGCGGGCACCGGGGAGCTGTTTTTT. The V call is TRBV3-1, the J call TRBJ2-2, with D possibly matching TRBD2 (6 bases). The V gene lost 0 bases and the J gene lost 4 bases, with 12 bases spanning the gap. CDR1 and CDR2 (germline): LGHDT, YNNKEL (reference sequence). The CDR3 consists of 16 residues.

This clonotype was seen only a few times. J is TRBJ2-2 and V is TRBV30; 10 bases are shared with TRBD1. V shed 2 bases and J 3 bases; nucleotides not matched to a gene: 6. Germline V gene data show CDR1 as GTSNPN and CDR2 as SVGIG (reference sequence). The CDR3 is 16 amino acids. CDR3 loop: CAWSPRDRGYTGELFF. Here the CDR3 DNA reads TGTGCCTGGAGTCCCCGGGACAGGGGTTACACCGGGGAGCTGTTTTTT.

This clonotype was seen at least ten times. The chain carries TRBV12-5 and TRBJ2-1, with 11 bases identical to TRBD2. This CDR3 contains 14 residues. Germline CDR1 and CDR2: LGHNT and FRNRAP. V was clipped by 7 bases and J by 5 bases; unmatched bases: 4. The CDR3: CASAPGLADNEQFF. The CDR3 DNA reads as TGTGCTAGTGCTCCGGGACTAGCGGACAATGAGCAGTTCTTC.

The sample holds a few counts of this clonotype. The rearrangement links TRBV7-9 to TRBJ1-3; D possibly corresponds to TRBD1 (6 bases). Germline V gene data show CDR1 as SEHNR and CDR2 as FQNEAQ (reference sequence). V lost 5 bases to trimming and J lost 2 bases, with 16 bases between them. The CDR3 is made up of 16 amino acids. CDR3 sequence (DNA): TGTGCCAGCAGCCCTGGACAGCTGATGGCTGGAAACACCATATATTTT. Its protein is CASSPGQLMAGNTIYF. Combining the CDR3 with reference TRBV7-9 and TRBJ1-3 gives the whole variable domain DTGVSQNPRHKITKRGQNVTFRCDPISEHNRLYWYRQTLGQGPEFLTYFQNEAQLEKSRLLSDRFSAERPKGSFSTLEIQRTEQGDSAMYLCASSPGQLMAGNTIYFGEGSWLTVV.

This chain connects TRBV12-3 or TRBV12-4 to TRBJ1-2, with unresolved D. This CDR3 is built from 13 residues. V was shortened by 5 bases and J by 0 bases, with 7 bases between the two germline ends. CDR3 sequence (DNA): TGTGCCAGCAGTGAGGTTGCTAACTATGGCTACACCTTC. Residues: CASSEVANYGYTF.

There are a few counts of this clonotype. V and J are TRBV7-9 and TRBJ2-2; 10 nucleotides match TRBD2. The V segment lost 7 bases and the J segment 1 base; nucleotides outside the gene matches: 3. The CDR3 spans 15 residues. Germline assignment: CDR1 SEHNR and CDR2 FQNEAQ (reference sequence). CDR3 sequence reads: CASTRLAGNTGELFF. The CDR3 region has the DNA TGTGCCAGCACCCGACTAGCGGGGAACACCGGGGAGCTGTTTTTT.

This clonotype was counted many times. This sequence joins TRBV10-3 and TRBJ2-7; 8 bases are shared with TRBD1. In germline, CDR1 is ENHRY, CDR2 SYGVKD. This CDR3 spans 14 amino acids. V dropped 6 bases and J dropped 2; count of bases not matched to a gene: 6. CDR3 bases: TGTGCCATCAGGTCCCGGGACAGGACCTACGAGCAGTACTTC. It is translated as CAIRSRDRTYEQYF.

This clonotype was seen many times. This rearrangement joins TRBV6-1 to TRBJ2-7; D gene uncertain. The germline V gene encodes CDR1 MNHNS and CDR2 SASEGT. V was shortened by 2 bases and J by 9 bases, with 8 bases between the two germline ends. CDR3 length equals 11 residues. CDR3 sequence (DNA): TGTGCCAGCAGTGAACTGCAGGCGCAGTACTTC. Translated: CASSELQAQYF.

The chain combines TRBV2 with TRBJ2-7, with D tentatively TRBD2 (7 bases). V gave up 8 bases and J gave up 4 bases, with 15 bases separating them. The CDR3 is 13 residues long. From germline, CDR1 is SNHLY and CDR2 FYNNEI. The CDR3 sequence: CASRGGAPYEQYF. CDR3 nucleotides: TGTGCCAGCCGTGGGGGGGCCCCTTACGAGCAGTACTTC.

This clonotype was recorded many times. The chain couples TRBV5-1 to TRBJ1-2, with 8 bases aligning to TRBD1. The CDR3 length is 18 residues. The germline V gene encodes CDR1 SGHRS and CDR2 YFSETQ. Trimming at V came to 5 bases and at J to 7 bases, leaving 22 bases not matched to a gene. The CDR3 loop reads CASRRSHGTGPTGGGYTF. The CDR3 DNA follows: TGCGCCAGCAGACGCTCCCACGGGACAGGACCCACTGGAGGTGGCTACACCTTC.